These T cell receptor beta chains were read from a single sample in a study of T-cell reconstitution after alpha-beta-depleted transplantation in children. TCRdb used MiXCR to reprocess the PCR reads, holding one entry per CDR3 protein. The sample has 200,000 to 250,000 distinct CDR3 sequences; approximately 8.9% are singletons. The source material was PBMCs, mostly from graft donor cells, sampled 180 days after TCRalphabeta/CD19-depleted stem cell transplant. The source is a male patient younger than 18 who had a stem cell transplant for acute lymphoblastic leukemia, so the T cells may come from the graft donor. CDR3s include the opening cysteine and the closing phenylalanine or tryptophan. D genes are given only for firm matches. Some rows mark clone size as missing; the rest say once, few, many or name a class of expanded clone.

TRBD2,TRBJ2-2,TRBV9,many,TGTGCCAGCAGCGTAGAGGTAGCGGGAGTTACCGGGGAGCTGTTTTTT,CASSVEVAGVTGELFF
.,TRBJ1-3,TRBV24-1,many,TGTGCCACCCAAGACACGAGCTCTGGAAACACCATATATTTT,CATQDTSSGNTIYF
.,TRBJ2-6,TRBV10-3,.,TGTGCCATCAGTTTATCTCTGGGACGGGCCTCTGGGGCCAACGTCCTGACTTTC,CAISLSLGRASGANVLTF
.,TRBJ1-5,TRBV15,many,TGTGCCACCAGCAGAGGAAGAGGCGATCAGCCCCAGCATTTT,CATSRGRGDQPQHF
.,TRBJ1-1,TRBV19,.,TGTGCCAGTAACACCCCAGGGCCTGGGAACACTGAAGCTTTCTTT,CASNTPGPGNTEAFF
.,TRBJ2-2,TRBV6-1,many,TGTGCCAGCAGTGGGTTCGCGAACACCGGGGAGCTGTTTTTT,CASSGFANTGELFF
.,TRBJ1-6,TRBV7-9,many,TGTGCCAGCAGGGGGGAACAGCGGGGAATGTACCTCCACTTT,CASRGEQRGMYLHF
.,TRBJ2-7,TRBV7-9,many,TGTGCCAGCAGCTTAGACGGAGGCTACGAGCAGTACTTC,CASSLDGGYEQYF
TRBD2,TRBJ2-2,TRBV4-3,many,TGCGCCAGCAGGAGGGAGGGTAACACCGGGGAGCTGTTTTTT,CASRREGNTGELFF
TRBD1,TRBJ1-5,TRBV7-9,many,TGTGCCAGCAGCTCCGACAGGGTTGGGCAGCCCCAGCATTTT,CASSSDRVGQPQHF
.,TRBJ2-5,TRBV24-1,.,TGTGCCACCCTAACCGGTGGGATTGTGGAGACCCAGTACTTC,CATLTGGIVETQYF
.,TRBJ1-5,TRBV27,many,TGTGCCAGCAGTGCCGAACAAGTCGGTCAGCCCCAGCATTTT,CASSAEQVGQPQHF
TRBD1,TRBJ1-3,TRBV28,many,TGTGCCAGCAGCAGACAGGGGTCTGGAAACACCATATATTTT,CASSRQGSGNTIYF
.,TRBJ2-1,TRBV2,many,TGTGCCAGCATAAGAATGATAAGGGGTCATGAGCAGTTCTTC,CASIRMIRGHEQFF
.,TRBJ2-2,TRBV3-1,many,TGTGCCAGCAGCCTGGGACACGCGAACACCGGGGAGCTGTTTTTT,CASSLGHANTGELFF
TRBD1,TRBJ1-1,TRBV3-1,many,TGTGCCAGCAGCCAAGACCATTGGCTTACAGGGGGCCGTGACACTGAAGCTTTCTTT,CASSQDHWLTGGRDTEAFF
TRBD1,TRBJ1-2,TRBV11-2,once,TGTGCCAGCAGCGACGGGACAGGGGGCTTTACCAACTATGGCTACACCTTC,CASSDGTGGFTNYGYTF
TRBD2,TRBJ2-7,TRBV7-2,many,TGTGCCAGCAGCTTAGTATCAGCGGGGACGGGCGAGCAGTACTTC,CASSLVSAGTGEQYF
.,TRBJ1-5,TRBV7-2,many,TGTGCCAGCAGCTTGGACGCTGGCAATCAGCCCCAGCATTTT,CASSLDAGNQPQHF
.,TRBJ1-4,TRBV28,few,TGTGCCAGCAGTTTCTGGAGCGCCACCACCGCGGGAAAACTGTTTTTT,CASSFWSATTAGKLFF
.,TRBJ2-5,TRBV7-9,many,TGTGCCAGCAGCTTAGCCCGTAGCTTGGAGACCCAGTACTTC,CASSLARSLETQYF
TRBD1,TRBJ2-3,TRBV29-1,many,TGCAGCGTTAGGGGGCCGTCGGGGTCGGGCACAGATACGCAGTATTTT,CSVRGPSGSGTDTQYF
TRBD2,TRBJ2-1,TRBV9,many,TGTGCCAGCAGCCCCCGACTAGCGGGAGCCTACAATGAGCAGTTCTTC,CASSPRLAGAYNEQFF
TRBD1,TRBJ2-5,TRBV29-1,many,TGCAGCGTTGTAATCAGGGGGCAGGAGACCCAGTACTTC,CSVVIRGQETQYF
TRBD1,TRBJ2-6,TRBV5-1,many,TGCGCCAGCAGCTTCCTTTCCGGACAGGGCTCTGGGGCCAACGTCCTGACTTTC,CASSFLSGQGSGANVLTF
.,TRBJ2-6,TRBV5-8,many,TGTGCCAGCAGCCCCGGACCGTCTGGGGCCAACGTCCTGACTTTC,CASSPGPSGANVLTF
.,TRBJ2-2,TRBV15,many,TGTGCCACCAGCAGAGATGGGCGGGACGGGGAGCTGTTTTTT,CATSRDGRDGELFF
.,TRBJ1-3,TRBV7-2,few,TGTGCCAGCAGCTTAGCGATAAACACCATATATTTT,CASSLAINTIYF
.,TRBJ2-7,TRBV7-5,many,.,CISVPEVLKGQSGDEQYF
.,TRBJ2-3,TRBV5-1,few,TGCGCCAGCAGCGGCCCGGACTCCACAGATACGCAGTATTTT,CASSGPDSTDTQYF
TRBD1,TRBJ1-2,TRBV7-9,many,TGTGCCAGCAGCTTACGCGGGACAGGGGACTATGGCTACACCTTC,CASSLRGTGDYGYTF
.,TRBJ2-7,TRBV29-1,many,TGCAGCGTTGGGACAGAGTTCTACGAGCAGTACTTC,CSVGTEFYEQYF
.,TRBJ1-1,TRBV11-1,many,TGTGCCAGCACCCCGTTTGAGGTGAACACTGAAGCTTTCTTT,CASTPFEVNTEAFF
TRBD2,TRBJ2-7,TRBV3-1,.,TGTGCCAGCAGCCCCCACCAGGGGACTAGCTTTTCGCTCCCTTCAAACGAGCAGTACTTC,CASSPHQGTSFSLPSNEQYF
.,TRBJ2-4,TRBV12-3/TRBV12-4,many,TGTGCCAGCAGTTTCGTTCGAGGGGACATTCAGTACTTC,CASSFVRGDIQYF